This record covers a single T cell receptor beta chain. The Seattle site enrolled patients during active infection and followed them longitudinally. Authors' processing steps: Estimates of nucleated cell counts were drawn from the amplification of reference gene primers. Data came from immunoSEQ multiplex PCR; TCRdb stores just in-frame clones and leaves some out. V, J and clone size derive from that table, while D and trimming were established from the DNA sequence. This table has some 120,000 clones, roughly 72% appearing once. The CDR3 extends over 17 amino acids. In germline, CDR1 is MDHEN, CDR2 SYDVKM. Trimming took off 6 bases at V and 0 bases at J, with 20 bases between the two ends. This sample is part of a study of blood T cell repertoires in COVID-19. Study in general: Researchers got acute and convalescent COVID-19 samples from the United States, Italy and Spain.

Input material: peripheral blood. The sequence was collected from an elderly man with COVID-19, enrolled during active disease. The chain is built from TRBV28 and TRBJ2-5, with D possibly matching TRBD1 (5 bases). The CDR3 loop is CASSSARLTAYQETQYF. CDR3 nucleotide sequence: TGTGCCAGCAGCTCCGCCCGGTTGACAGCTTACCAAGAGACCCAGTACTTC.